These 22 T cell receptor beta chains came from one sample sequenced in a study of spatial heterogeneity in lung cancer (dated by TCRdb to between 2019 and 2020). Taken with the paper, the label for time point translates to: sample taken at primary tumor resection. The protocol used for the library was 5' RACE. These reads were obtained on a NextSeq 500. TCRdb passed the public sequencing reads through fastp at Q25 and MiXCR, retaining productive beta sequences. A single entry per CDR3 protein holds the most common genes and DNA from its merged rows. A total of about 100,000 distinct CDR3 sequences appear in this sample, under 4.5% of them only once. The ten largest clones add up to 20% to 25% of the sample. Their cognate antigens are unknown. General conclusions and limits of the study: The number of expanded intratumoral alpha and beta TCRs correlated with the tumor nonsynonymous mutation count.

The starting material was lung tumor tissue, obtained at surgery. The source is a male donor with early-stage non-small cell lung cancer.

This clonotype was seen many times. The genes are TRBV20-1 and TRBJ1-1; D remains unclear. The germline CDR1 and CDR2 sequences are DFQATT and SNEGSKA (reference sequence). The CDR3 is made up of 12 amino acids. Here the CDR3 reads CASLEVDTEAFF. The CDR3 nucleotides are TGCGCTTCATTGGAGGTCGACACTGAAGCTTTCTTT.

The chain has TRBV6-1 and TRBJ2-3, with 10 bases matching TRBD2. The CDR3 totals 16 residues. The J segment lost 5 bases and the V segment lost 8 bases, leaving 13 bases of the junction unmatched. Germline lookup yields CDR1 MNHNS and CDR2 SASEGT. CDR3 coding DNA: TGTGCCAGCGCCGTTAAAGCGGGAGGGGAAGTAGATACGCAGTATTTT. Residues: CASAVKAGGEVDTQYF.

There are a few counts of this clonotype. The CDR3 coding sequence is TGTGCCAGCAGTTACGTCAGGAATTCACCCCTCCACTTT. Its protein product is CASSYVRNSPLHF. This sequence joins TRBV6-5 and TRBJ1-6; D unclear. The CDR3 has 13 residues. The V gene's germline CDR1 is MNHEY and CDR2 SVGAGI. V was trimmed by 2 bases and J by 7 bases, leaving 6 bases between them.

This clonotype was detected many times. This chain joins TRBV5-1 and TRBJ2-3; D possibly uses TRBD1 or TRBD2 (5 bases each). The CDR3 length is 19 residues. Germline lookup yields CDR1 SGHRS and CDR2 YFSETQ. V was cut by 1 base and J by 1 base, with 22 bases left in between. DNA for the CDR3: TGCGCCAGCAGCTTGAAGTTTGGGGCCGAGGGAGAGCGCACAGATACGCAGTATTTT. As protein: CASSLKFGAEGERTDTQYF.

This clonotype was counted many times. This chain joins TRBV7-2 and TRBJ1-2; D may be TRBD1 (5 bases). The V gene lost 5 bases and the J gene lost 2 bases, with 9 bases spanning the gap. The CDR3 runs 13 residues. Per germline, CDR1 SGHTA and CDR2 FQGNSA. The CDR3 here is CASSRDGNYGYTF. The CDR3 coding sequence is TGTGCCAGCAGCAGGGACGGCAACTATGGCTACACCTTC.

This clonotype was counted many times. V usage is TRBV30 and J usage is TRBJ2-1; unclear D gene. CDR3 length equals 14 residues. Germline loops: CDR1 GTSNPN, CDR2 SVGIG (reference sequence). V lost 2 bases and J lost 3, with 11 bases in between. In DNA form, the CDR3 reads TGTGCCTGGAGTTTAGCAAGACTCTACAATGAGCAGTTCTTC. Its translation is CAWSLARLYNEQFF.

This clonotype was recorded many times. The chain uses TRBV6-1 and TRBJ2-3; no definite D call. The ends were cut back, 4 bases at V and 6 bases at J, with 8 bases in the middle. The CDR3 consists of 12 residues. CDR1 is MNHNS and CDR2 is SASEGT in the germline V gene. DNA of the CDR3: TGTGCCAGCAGTGTGCGCGGCGATACGCAGTATTTT. Encoded protein: CASSVRGDTQYF.

This clonotype occurred once. The chain uses TRBV7-6 and TRBJ2-1; D tentatively fits TRBD1 or TRBD2 (5 bases each). With 2 bases removed from V and 8 bases from J, the gap between germline ends came to 13 bases. The CDR3 consists of 14 residues. Germline CDR1 and CDR2: SGHVS and FNYEAQ. Written as DNA, the CDR3 is TGTGCCAGCAGCTTACAAGAGGGGTACGATGAGCAGTTCTTC. Protein product: CASSLQEGYDEQFF.

Ten or more counts support this clonotype. This chain uses TRBV27 with TRBJ1-1, with no clear D. This CDR3 is 13 amino acids long. Trimming pared 3 bases from V and 3 bases from J, leaving 8 bases between. Germline CDR1 and CDR2: MNHEY and SMNVEV (reference sequence). CDR3 coding DNA: TGTGCCAGCAGTTTGGCCCCGTACACTGAAGCTTTCTTT. It yields the protein CASSLAPYTEAFF.

This clonotype has ten or more counts. V is TRBV4-1 and J is TRBJ1-6; D possibly corresponds to TRBD1 (6 bases). Trimming pared 7 bases from V and 6 bases from J, leaving 16 bases between. The CDR3 has 15 amino acids. Looked up from germline, CDR1 is MGHRA and CDR2 is YSYEKL. The CDR3 DNA sequence: TGCGCCAGCACTTTTACCCCAGGGGCTAATTCACCCCTCCACTTT. This codes for CASTFTPGANSPLHF.

The table lists this clonotype with many counts. The gene calls are TRBV28 and TRBJ1-5; no clear D gene. Trimming cost V 2 bases and J 7 bases, with 6 bases left between them. Germline CDR1 MDHEN, CDR2 SYDVKM. This CDR3 is 12 amino acids long. The CDR3 protein is CASSLVRQPQHF. CDR3 nucleotides: TGTGCCAGCAGTTTAGTACGGCAGCCCCAGCATTTT. The entire variable domain, with the rest obtained from reference TRBV28 and TRBJ1-5, is as follows: DVKVTQSSRYLVKRTGEKVFLECVQDMDHENMFWYRQDPGLGLRLIYFSYDVKMKEKGDIPEGYSVSREKKERFSLILESASTNQTSMYLCASSLVRQPQHFGDGTRLSIL.

This clonotype was detected a few times. A much larger clone differs from this one at a single base, so this may be a read error. The chain links TRBV5-6 to TRBJ1-5; D gene ambiguous. Germline loops: CDR1 SGHDT, CDR2 YYEEEE. The V gene lost 5 bases and the J gene lost 0 bases, with 9 bases spanning the gap. The CDR3 is made up of 14 amino acids. The CDR3 loop reads CASSAGYSNQPQHF. The CDR3 coding sequence is TGTGCCAGCAGTGCGGGGTATAGCAATCAGCCCCAGCATTTT.

This clonotype was counted at least ten times. This chain joins TRBV14 and TRBJ2-1, with 7 bases lining up with TRBD2. CDR3 length: 15 amino acids. V lost 3 bases to trimming and J lost 1 base; unmatched junction nucleotides: 3. Germline values: CDR1 SGHDN, CDR2 FVKESK. The CDR3 spells CASSHSSGSYNEQFF. The CDR3 bases are TGTGCCAGCAGCCACTCTAGCGGATCCTACAATGAGCAGTTCTTC.

In its sample, this clonotype was seen many times. The gene calls are TRBV20-1 and TRBJ2-1; TRBD2 matches 8 bases. The germline V gene encodes CDR1 DFQATT and CDR2 SNEGSKA (reference sequence). There are 13 residues in the CDR3. The CDR3 loop is CSGGVAATDEQFF. In nucleotides, the CDR3 is TGCAGCGGGGGGGTAGCCGCTACGGATGAGCAGTTCTTC.

The sample holds many counts of this clonotype. The rearrangement uses TRBV9 and TRBJ2-1; TRBD1 is a possible D gene (6 bases). Trimming pared 1 base from V and 9 bases from J, leaving 11 bases between. The germline V gene encodes CDR1 SGDLS and CDR2 YYNGEE. The CDR3 is 13 residues long. CDR3 DNA sequence: TGTGCCAGCAGCGTATACAGGGAAGGTGAGCAGTTCTTC. It encodes CASSVYREGEQFF. The full variable domain, with the rest looked up from reference TRBV9 and TRBJ2-1, is DSGVTQTPKHLITATGQRVTLRCSPRSGDLSVYWYQQSLDQGLQFLIQYYNGEERAKGNILERFSAQQFPDLHSELNLSSLELGDSALYFCASSVYREGEQFFGPGTRLTVL.

This clonotype was detected ten times or more. V gene TRBV4-2 combines with J gene TRBJ2-1; D is unresolved. The V end was cut by 3 bases, the J end by 10 bases, with 13 bases between. The CDR3 runs 13 residues. The germline CDR1 and CDR2 sequences are LGHNA and YNFKEQ. The CDR3 reads CASSQQIGVEQFF. The CDR3 nucleotides are TGTGCCAGCAGCCAGCAGATTGGAGTGGAGCAGTTCTTC.

This clonotype was counted ten times or more. The genes are TRBV2 and TRBJ1-4; D is undetermined. Per germline, CDR1 SNHLY and CDR2 FYNNEI. Trimming pared 6 bases from V and 7 bases from J, leaving 9 bases between. This CDR3 is 12 amino acids long. CDR3 region: CASRASGEKLFF. CDR3 bases: TGTGCCAGCAGGGCTAGCGGTGAAAAACTGTTTTTT.

This clonotype was detected ten times or more. DNA of the CDR3: TGTGCCAGCAGCCAGATTGCTACGGGACTAGCCTACAATGAGCAGTTCTTC. Its translation is CASSQIATGLAYNEQFF. The chain uses TRBV14 and TRBJ2-1; TRBD2 agrees at 8 bases. The CDR3 extends over 17 amino acids. Trimming took 3 bases from V and 2 from J; bases not matched to a gene: 9. From germline, CDR1 is SGHDN and CDR2 FVKESK.

This clonotype was counted ten times or more. The chain employs TRBV20-1 and TRBJ2-1; 10 positions agree with TRBD1. The CDR3 is 23 residues long. V gave up 1 base and J gave up 0 bases; unmatched junction bases: 24. Germline lookup yields CDR1 DFQATT and CDR2 SNEGSKA (reference sequence). The CDR3 DNA reads as TGCAGTGCTAGAGTCCGGGGGTCGGTGCGGGACAGGGGCCATCAAAGCTCCTACAATGAGCAGTTCTTC. Protein product: CSARVRGSVRDRGHQSSYNEQFF.

The chain joins TRBV5-4 to TRBJ1-1; D remains ambiguous. The CDR3 spans 12 residues. Germline lookup yields CDR1 SGHNT and CDR2 YYREEE (reference sequence). Trimming took 4 bases from V and 0 from J, leaving 4 bases between them. CDR3 coding DNA: TGTGCCAGCAGCGGGGTGAACACTGAAGCTTTCTTT. It yields the protein CASSGVNTEAFF.

V and J are TRBV28 and TRBJ1-6; 8 nucleotides match TRBD1. Germline CDR1 MDHEN, CDR2 SYDVKM. CDR3 length: 15 residues. Germline trimming cut 2 bases from V and 4 bases from J; bases unmatched to any gene: 1. In nucleotides, the CDR3 is TGTGCCAGCAGTTTAGGGGACAGGTATAATTCACCCCTCCACTTT. This codes for CASSLGDRYNSPLHF.

This clonotype was found a few times. The chain has TRBV19 and TRBJ1-2; the match to TRBD1 covers 10 bases. The CDR3 contains 14 residues. The germline V gene has CDR1 LNHDA and CDR2 SQIVND (reference sequence). The V segment lost 7 bases and the J segment 3 bases; nucleotides outside the gene matches: 5. The DNA for the CDR3 is TGTGCCAGTACTCGACAGGGGGCCTACTATGGCTACACCTTC. Translation: CASTRQGAYYGYTF.